These T cell receptor beta chains were read from a single sample in a study of blood T cell repertoires in COVID-19. Clones were read by immunoSEQ multiplex PCR, and TCRdb kept only the in-frame ones, dropping some. The sample shows fewer than 300,000 clones, more than 75% of them seen only once. The sequencing input was peripheral blood. All receptors derive from a man in his forties who had recovered from COVID-19. Both conserved end residues are part of each CDR3. D genes are given only for firm matches. Not all rows give a size; the values are once, few, many and, for expanded clones, a class.

size	D	J	length	V	CDR3	DNA
-	TRBD1	TRBJ1-1	16	TRBV5-6	CASSQDRGLFTFEAFF	TGTGCCAGCAGCCAGGACAGGGGGCTTTTTACCTTTGAAGCTTTCTTT
once	-	TRBJ2-7	15	TRBV7-8	CASSLVPIEGYEQYF	TGTGCCAGCAGCTTAGTCCCCATTGAGGGCTACGAGCAGTACTTC
-	-	TRBJ1-2	16	TRBV29-1	CSVEVLRSVRGFGYTF	TGCAGCGTTGAAGTCCTCCGGTCGGTAAGGGGTTTTGGCTACACCTTC
-	-	TRBJ1-1	14	TRBV19	CASSIDGGHKAAFF	TGTGCCAGTAGTATAGATGGTGGCCATAAAGCGGCTTTCTTT
-	-	TRBJ2-7	12	TRBV15	CATSRDRAEQYF	TGTGCCACCAGCAGAGACAGGGCCGAGCAGTACTTC
-	TRBD1	TRBJ1-2	15	TRBV19	CASLHRDSFFYGYTF	TGTGCCAGTCTTCACCGGGACAGCTTTTTCTATGGCTACACCTTC
-	TRBD1	TRBJ1-1	16	TRBV5-1	CASSLLPGTVNTEAFF	TGCGCCAGCAGCCTACTCCCCGGGACAGTGAACACTGAAGCTTTCTTT
-	-	TRBJ1-1	18	TRBV11-2	CASSLFPETGRMNTEAFF	TGTGCCAGCAGCTTATTTCCGGAGACAGGCCGCATGAACACTGAAGCTTTCTTT
-	-	TRBJ1-1	17	TRBV15	CATSRGRTSGGYGEAFF	TGTGCCACCAGCAGAGGGAGAACCTCGGGAGGGTACGGTGAAGCTTTCTTT
-	-	TRBJ2-7	11	TRBV5-1	CASSFNYEQYF	TGCGCCAGCAGCTTCAATTACGAGCAGTACTTC
-	TRBD1	TRBJ1-5	15	TRBV7-8	CASTPVARGNQPQHF	TGTGCCAGCACCCCCGTGGCCAGGGGGAATCAGCCCCAGCATTTT
once	-	TRBJ2-7	14	TRBV5-6	CASSLGLLTYEQYF	TGTGCCAGCAGCTTGGGGCTGCTGACCTACGAGCAGTACTTC
-	TRBD1	TRBJ1-6	16	TRBV5-6	CASSSWDSSYNSPLHF	TGTGCCAGCAGCTCGTGGGACAGCTCCTATAATTCACCCCTCCACTTT
-	TRBD2	TRBJ2-7	16	TRBV7-6	CASSLLGSGAWNEQYF	TGTGCCAGCAGCTTACTTGGTAGCGGGGCGTGGAACGAGCAGTACTTC
-	TRBD1	TRBJ1-1	17	TRBV19	CASSIGRGQRMNTEAFF	TGTGCCAGTAGTATAGGGCGGGGACAGAGAATGAACACTGAAGCTTTCTTT
once	-	TRBJ2-3	13	TRBV28	CASSLGREDTQYF	TGTGCCAGCAGTTTAGGCCGGGAAGATACGCAGTATTTT
-	TRBD2	TRBJ2-7	14	TRBV6-2/TRBV6-3	CASSASGGLYEQYF	TGTGCCAGCAGTGCTAGCGGGGGGCTCTACGAGCAGTACTTC
few	-	TRBJ1-1	16	TRBV5-4	CASSSNSGKVGTEAFF	TGTGCCAGCAGCTCTAATTCAGGGAAAGTAGGGACTGAAGCTTTCTTT
-	-	TRBJ2-1	14	TRBV19	CASSIRGSSDEQFF	TGTGCCAGTAGTATAAGGGGGAGTAGCGATGAGCAGTTCTTC
once	TRBD2	TRBJ2-1	15	TRBV7-7	CASSRGLAGVNEQFF	TGTGCCAGCAGTCGTGGGCTAGCGGGAGTCAATGAGCAGTTCTTC
-	TRBD2	TRBJ2-3	14	TRBV24-1	CATSVSGSTDTQYF	TGTGCCACCAGTGTTAGCGGGAGCACAGATACGCAGTATTTT
once	-	TRBJ2-5	15	TRBV5-1	CASSLVWGLPETQYF	TGCGCCAGCAGCTTGGTGTGGGGCCTCCCAGAGACCCAGTACTTC
-	-	TRBJ2-3	15	TRBV6-6	CASSHPGLEGDTQYF	TGTGCCAGCAGTCACCCGGGCCTGGAGGGAGATACGCAGTATTTT
-	TRBD2	TRBJ2-1	14	TRBV5-1	CASSLDSGRNEQFF	TGCGCCAGCAGCTTGGATAGCGGGAGGAATGAGCAGTTCTTC
-	TRBD1	TRBJ2-7	13	TRBV4-3	CASSTDRDYEQYF	TGCGCCAGCAGCACTGACAGGGACTACGAGCAGTACTTC
once	-	TRBJ1-6	15	TRBV5-5	CASSWGVVYNSPLHF	TGTGCCAGCAGCTGGGGGGTCGTCTATAATTCACCCCTCCACTTT
few	TRBD2	TRBJ2-7	17	TRBV6-1	CASSDVPGRDYSYEQYF	TGTGCCAGCAGTGATGTCCCCGGCCGGGACTACTCCTACGAGCAGTACTTC
few	TRBD1	TRBJ2-7	15	TRBV11-3	CASSPDRGRSYEQYF	TGTGCCAGCAGCCCAGACAGGGGCAGATCCTACGAGCAGTACTTC
-	-	TRBJ1-1	12	TRBV7-9	CASSLLYTEAFF	TGTGCCAGCAGCTTACTGTACACTGAAGCTTTCTTT
-	-	TRBJ1-2	15	TRBV5-6	CASSLGAGSNYGYTF	TGTGCCAGCAGCTTGGGAGCAGGATCTAACTATGGCTACACCTTC
-	-	TRBJ2-7	11	TRBV12-3/TRBV12-4	CASSSPGSKYF	TGTGCCAGCAGTTCTCCGGGTAGCAAGTACTTC
-	-	TRBJ1-1	16	TRBV5-4	CASSGQGLSLRTEAFF	TGTGCCAGCAGCGGGCAGGGTCTAAGCCTGAGGACTGAAGCTTTCTTT
-	TRBD1	TRBJ1-6	17	TRBV5-1	CASSHPTTGVSHSPLHF	TGCGCCAGCAGCCACCCTACGACAGGGGTTTCCCATTCACCCCTCCACTTT
once	-	TRBJ1-2	15	TRBV19	CASSSGQLSNYGYTF	TGTGCCAGTAGTTCTGGACAACTATCTAACTATGGCTACACCTTC
few	-	TRBJ2-7	16	TRBV9	CASSLSHRPGAYEQYF	TGTGCCAGCAGCTTAAGCCACAGGCCTGGGGCCTACGAGCAGTACTTC
-	-	TRBJ2-7	14	TRBV5-4	CASSPRDFPYEQYF	TGTGCCAGCAGCCCGCGGGACTTCCCCTACGAGCAGTACTTC
-	-	TRBJ1-1	20	TRBV3-1/TRBV3-2	CASSQDHPRAVWSLNTEAFF	TGTGCCAGCAGCCAAGATCACCCGCGAGCCGTATGGTCTTTGAACACTGAAGCTTTCTTT
-	-	TRBJ2-5	14	TRBV7-8	CASSPRASGETQYF	TGTGCCAGCAGCCCTAGAGCTTCAGGGGAGACCCAGTACTTC
-	-	TRBJ2-3	18	TRBV30	CAWSVTRQKTTSTDTQYF	TGTGCCTGGAGTGTAACCAGACAGAAAACCACTAGCACAGATACGCAGTATTTT
-	TRBD1	TRBJ1-1	14	TRBV3-1/TRBV3-2	CASSLRQGDTEAFF	TGTGCCAGCAGCCTTCGGCAGGGGGACACTGAAGCTTTCTTT
-	-	TRBJ2-5	14	TRBV7-9	CASGSTGFGETQYF	TGTGCCAGCGGCTCCACGGGGTTCGGGGAGACCCAGTACTTC
-	-	TRBJ2-7	15	TRBV11-2	CASSATGTLGREQYF	TGTGCCAGCAGCGCCACCGGGACCCTCGGGAGAGAGCAGTACTTC
few	TRBD1	TRBJ2-7	13	TRBV25-1	CASTAGQGREQYF	TGTGCCAGCACTGCGGGACAGGGGCGCGAGCAGTACTTC
-	-	TRBJ2-3	13	TRBV28	CASRWEGTDTQYF	TGTGCCAGTCGATGGGAGGGCACAGATACGCAGTATTTT
-	TRBD2	TRBJ2-6	19	TRBV4-3	CASSQDRSGSNSGANVLTF	TGCGCCAGCAGCCAAGATCGGAGCGGGAGTAACTCTGGGGCCAACGTCCTGACTTTC
-	TRBD2	TRBJ2-1	15	TRBV5-1	CASSLGLAGDNEQFF	TGCGCCAGCAGCTTGGGACTAGCGGGAGACAATGAGCAGTTCTTC
-	-	TRBJ2-7	14	TRBV5-6	CASSPVGAYYEQYF	TGTGCCAGCAGCCCTGTGGGGGCCTACTACGAGCAGTACTTC